This T cell receptor beta chain was recorded in a study of T cells after yellow fever vaccination. As TCR cDNA was made by 5'RACE template switching, a universal primer site and UMIs were added. Using its own MiXCR run on the 5' RACE reads, TCRdb lists one record per CDR3 protein. The data contain a few hundred thousand distinct CDR3 sequences, about 4% of them singletons. This clonotype was seen ten or more times. Its antigen is not identified. Study outcomes and limitations: When the response was secondary, it was weaker but reached its peak faster, day 5 versus 15. Once the booster was given, most primary-vaccination clones reappeared, at around 96% for CD4 and approximately 88% for CD8.

The TCR sequence derives from a man between 18 and 29 years old who received the YFV17D yellow fever vaccine. The material was PBMCs, obtained 5 days after the yellow fever booster vaccination.

Here the CDR3 reads CSAEGQPEAFF. As DNA, the CDR3 is TGCAGCGCTGAGGGACAGCCTGAAGCTTTCTTT. The rearrangement uses TRBV29-1 and TRBJ1-1; 7 positions match TRBD1. The CDR3 length is 11 residues. The V segment lost 7 bases and the J segment 6 bases; nucleotides outside the gene matches: 5. Germline assignment: CDR1 SQVTM and CDR2 ANQGSEA.